This TCR beta chain was profiled in a study of naive and memory T cell subsets. The study's findings and limits: Potentially, T cell activation and differentiation skew this RNA-based measurement.

Alpha and beta constant region primers primed reverse transcription for blood and skin samples. The SP2 primer and nested alpha and beta constant region primers amplified ligated cDNA in four rounds. TCRdb re-called the 5' RACE reads with MiXCR, one entry per CDR3 protein. The sample holds over 25,000 distinct CDR3 sequences; roughly 25% are singletons and the top ten take about 1.8%. Germline loops: CDR1 DFQATT, CDR2 SNEGSKA (reference sequence). The CDR3 runs to 13 residues. This clonotype was found many times. Its antigen is undetermined. RNA was extracted from 2 to 2.5 ml of whole blood of healthy adults. An oligonucleotide containing a UMI was ligated to the 3' end of TCR cDNA.

This rearrangement joins TRBV20-1 to TRBJ1-1, with D maybe TRBD1 (6 bases). The clonotype originates from a female donor in good health. This CDR3 is CSLKGGGGTEAFF. The DNA for the CDR3 is TGCAGCCTAAAGGGGGGAGGGGGCACTGAAGCTTTCTTT.